This T cell receptor beta chain emerged from a study of T cell repertoires in cytomegalovirus infection. TCRdb reanalysed the reads using MiXCR and keeps one entry per CDR3 protein. The repertoire holds under 500,000 distinct CDR3 sequences, with about two fifths as singletons. Study conclusions and caveats: Predominance within the ex vivo response was attributable to HLA-C-restricted CMV-specific TCR beta clonotypes. Identification of carriers of CMV plus the relevant HLA was achieved through cumulative public TCR beta family frequency.

V trimming: 1 base; J trimming: 6 bases; junction bases outside the gene matches: 7. Per germline, CDR1 SGHRS and CDR2 YFSETQ. CDR3 length: 14 residues. Worth noting for this clonotype: As yet, its antigen is unknown.

Sequences were derived from cultured PBMCs, sampled from culture after CMV antigen stimulation. The receptor comes from a human donor in good health (CMV status not recorded). Some clones in this sample may be carry-over from other donors' samples. The chain uses TRBV5-1 and TRBJ2-7; 7 nucleotides align to TRBD2. This chain's CDR3 is CASSLTSVTGEQYF. The CDR3 DNA sequence: TGCGCCAGCAGCTTGACTAGCGTCACGGGCGAGCAGTACTTC.